This T cell receptor (beta chain) was identified in a study of blood T cell repertoires in COVID-19 (dated by TCRdb to the early 2020s). A note on the overall study: Samples from collaborators originated in the United States, Italy and Spain and spanned both the acute and convalescent phases of COVID-19. The repertoires were released in a freely available public database meant as a resource for research on the immune response to SARS-CoV-2. A de-identified subject ID, COVID-19 status, age in years and sex were almost always included in the sample metadata. Deeply sampled blood TCRbeta repertoires from subjects exposed to, actively infected with, or recovered from COVID-19 were included in the dataset. The samples were drawn from the first 160 participants of the ongoing ImmuneRACE study and from over 950 subjects provided by 6 global collaborators. Where available, HLA class I and class II types were taken from metadata supplied by the sample provider and were not determined by assay-based typing. The prospective study material was composed of cDNA or gDNA derived from T cells, B-cell-depleted T cells, or PBMCs.

Whole blood was collected in K2EDTA tubes by collaborating institutions according to the institutions' own protocols. For TCRbeta analysis, collaborator samples were shipped as frozen whole blood, as isolated PBMCs, or as DNA extracted from either sample type. CDR1 and CDR2 (LGHDT, YNNKEL) derive from the germline V gene (reference sequence). Trimming accounts for 3 bases at V and 4 bases at J, while the number of junction bases matched to no gene is 11. Its CDR3 holds 16 amino acids, cysteine through phenylalanine. Only the CDR3 DNA is retained, 48 bases long and in frame from the first base. A remark on this clone: It lacks a known antigen. Base qualities are missing; no much larger clone stands one base away.

The immunoSEQ Assay, a bias-controlled multiplex PCR, was used to amplify TCRbeta CDR3 regions from genomic DNA. As for how the authors treated the data: The number of nucleated cells in each sample was estimated by amplification of reference gene primers within the assay. Sequence reads were collapsed and filtered to measure the absolute abundance of every unique TCRbeta CDR3 rearrangement. Productive Simpson clonality was computed per sample as the square root of Simpson's diversity index over productive rearrangements. Sourced from immuneACCESS, this table was stored by TCRdb with only in-frame sequences that have V and J called. A share of the clones is absent; for the studies checked, an unresolved V gene accounts for under half, and the remainder has no known explanation. Clone size and V and J calls were adopted from that table, with D and trimming inferred from the DNA. The sample table records about 41,000 clones; around 80% of these occur just once. Just under 45% of the sample goes to the ten largest clones.

Study-wide conclusions, independent of this receptor: The quantity of clinical and demographic metadata differed by source and by participant and was supplied without curation.

The sample was peripheral blood. Rearrangement joined TRBV3-1 (or the pseudogene TRBV3-2) to TRBJ1-1; 7 central nucleotides agree with TRBD1. The origin of this receptor is a woman of 80 years or more with active or convalescent COVID-19. The CDR3 is CASSQSSTGLTTEAFF. The bases read TGTGCCAGCAGCCAGTCGTCGACAGGGCTGACCACTGAAGCTTTCTTT.